What follows are 25 T cell receptor beta chains derived from one specimen sequenced in a study of T cell responses to AZD1222 COVID-19 vaccine. Clones were read by immunoSEQ multiplex PCR, and TCRdb kept only the in-frame ones, dropping some. Of fewer than 50,000 clones in the sample, 60% to 85% were seen once. This specimen consisted of peripheral blood, obtained on day 0 of AZD1222 vaccination. Every receptor here comes from an adult in good health.

This clone was seen just once. The rearrangement joins TRBV11-2 to TRBJ1-2; D gene uncertain. Germline V gene sequence: CDR1 SGHAT, CDR2 FQNNGV. Trimming cost V 4 bases and J 9 bases, with 12 bases left between them. The CDR3 consists of 12 residues. The CDR3 DNA reads TGTGCCAGCAGCTCAAATCGCGGCAGCTACACCTTC. It encodes CASSSNRGSYTF.

The chain joins TRBV27 to TRBJ1-2; D uncertain. The CDR3 contains 11 residues. Between the trimmed V and J ends, which lost 7 bases and 6 bases, there was a span of 9 bases. Per the germline V gene, CDR1 is MNHEY and CDR2 is SMNVEV (reference sequence). The CDR3 region is CASTGGDGYTF. Written as DNA, the CDR3 is TGTGCCAGCACTGGTGGAGATGGCTACACCTTC.

The chain combines TRBV4-3 with TRBJ1-6; D is uncertain. V was pared by 0 bases and J by 6 bases, with 9 bases between. CDR1 and CDR2 from the germline V gene are LGHNA and YSLEER. The CDR3 covers 15 residues. CDR3 sequence reads: CASSQEAGVNSPLHF. The DNA of the CDR3 is TGCGCCAGCAGCCAAGAAGCAGGAGTTAATTCACCCCTCCACTTT.

This clone was observed a handful of times. The chain employs TRBV19 and TRBJ1-1; the D gene is possibly TRBD1 (6 bases). CDR1 and CDR2 from the germline V gene are LNHDA and SQIVND (reference sequence). The CDR3 has 13 residues. V lost 8 bases and J 2 bases, leaving 12 bases between the germline ends. This CDR3 reads CASDTGTNTEAFF. The CDR3 nucleotides are TGTGCCAGTGATACAGGGACAAACACTGAAGCTTTCTTT.

The CDR3 protein is CASSPDLGTAEAFF. The CDR3 nucleotides are TGCGCCAGCAGCCCGGATCTTGGGACAGCTGAAGCTTTCTTT. The chain combines TRBV5-1 with TRBJ1-1; 7 bases match TRBD1. CDR3 length: 14 residues. The germline V gene has CDR1 SGHRS and CDR2 YFSETQ. The V gene end was trimmed by 4 bases and the J gene end by 6 bases; junction bases not matched to a gene: 9.

This clone was counted only a few times. V and J are TRBV7-9 and TRBJ1-4, with D possibly TRBD1 on 5 matching bases. V was pared by 5 bases and J by 3 bases, with 10 bases between. This CDR3 is 14 amino acids long. CDR1 is SEHNR, CDR2 FQNEAQ, per germline (reference sequence). The CDR3 DNA sequence: TGTGCCAGCAGCCCCAGGGAAGCTAATGAAAAACTGTTTTTT. Translation gives CASSPREANEKLFF.

The V gene is TRBV7-9, the J gene TRBJ2-4; D ambiguous. V lost 2 bases and J 1 base, leaving 12 bases between the germline ends. Germline CDR1 and CDR2: SEHNR and FQNEAQ (reference sequence). CDR3 length: 16 amino acids. CDR3 coding DNA: TGTGCCAGCAGCTTAAATCACCCTGAGGCCAAAAACATTCAGTACTTC. It is translated as CASSLNHPEAKNIQYF.

The sample holds a few counts of this clone. V usage is TRBV30 and J usage is TRBJ1-2, with D unresolved. V was cut by 0 bases and J by 4 bases, with 9 bases left in between. Germline V CDR1 and CDR2: GTSNPN, SVGIG (reference sequence). The CDR3 sequence is 13 residues long. The CDR3 DNA sequence: TGTGCCTGGAGTGTAGGACCCCGCTATGGCTACACCTTC. Translation gives CAWSVGPRYGYTF.

The chain combines TRBV29-1 with TRBJ1-4, with 9 bases lining up with TRBD1. In germline, CDR1 is SQVTM, CDR2 ANQGSEA. CDR3 length: 14 amino acids. V gave up 7 bases and J gave up 7 bases; unmatched junction bases: 10. The CDR3 spells CSAVGQGEAEKLFF. In DNA, the CDR3 is TGCAGCGCCGTGGGACAGGGAGAGGCTGAAAAACTGTTTTTT.

The chain carries TRBV11-3 and TRBJ2-2; a weak D match, TRBD2 (5 bases). Germline V gene sequence: CDR1 SGHNT, CDR2 YENEEA. Deletions cut 7 bases from V and 4 bases from J, with 10 bases between. This CDR3 comprises 13 residues. The CDR3, as DNA: TGTGCCAGCACGGGGTCGAGCACCGGGGAGCTGTTTTTT. Its protein product is CASTGSSTGELFF. The variable domain in full, completed from reference TRBV11-3 and TRBJ2-2, reads EAGVVQSPRYKIIEKKQPVAFWCNPISGHNTLYWYLQNLGQGPELLIRYENEEAVDDSQLPKDRFSAERLKGVDSTLKIQPAELGDSAVYLCASTGSSTGELFFGEGSRLTVL.

This clone appeared a few times. The chain recombines TRBV27 with TRBJ1-4, with D tentatively TRBD1 (5 bases). Trimming removed 5 bases at V and 7 bases at J, with 14 bases between. Looked up from germline, CDR1 is MNHEY and CDR2 is SMNVEV (reference sequence). The CDR3 length is 14 residues. The CDR3 is CASSRQTGGEKLFF. The CDR3 nucleotides read TGTGCCAGCAGTCGACAGACGGGCGGTGAAAAACTGTTTTTT.

This clone was counted once. The chain couples TRBV11-3 to TRBJ1-1, with D possibly being TRBD1 (5 bases). The germline V gene has CDR1 SGHNT and CDR2 YENEEA. The ends were cut back, 1 base at V and 0 bases at J, with 9 bases in the middle. The CDR3 is 15 amino acids. The CDR3 nucleotides read TGTGCCAGCAGCTTAGGACAGATAATGAACACTGAAGCTTTCTTT. Translation gives CASSLGQIMNTEAFF. The whole variable domain, filled in from reference TRBV11-3 and TRBJ1-1, reads EAGVVQSPRYKIIEKKQPVAFWCNPISGHNTLYWYLQNLGQGPELLIRYENEEAVDDSQLPKDRFSAERLKGVDSTLKIQPAELGDSAVYLCASSLGQIMNTEAFFGQGTRLTVV.

The gene calls are TRBV10-1 and TRBJ2-5; TRBD2 agrees at 8 bases. The CDR3 totals 15 residues. V trimming: 3 bases; J trimming: 1 base; junction bases outside the gene matches: 4. The germline CDR1 and CDR2 sequences are WNHNN and SYGVQD (reference sequence). CDR3 sequence: CASSDRRGVQETQYF. In nucleotides, the CDR3 is TGCGCCAGCAGTGACCGGCGGGGGGTCCAAGAGACCCAGTACTTC.

The chain is built from TRBV7-2 and TRBJ1-1, with D maybe TRBD1 (6 bases). This CDR3 contains 14 residues. V dropped 1 base and J dropped 3 bases, with 9 bases sitting between them. The germline gives CDR1 SGHTA, CDR2 FQGNSA. The CDR3 DNA reads as TGTGCCAGCAGCTTAGGAGGGGGGGACACTGAAGCTTTCTTT. Translation: CASSLGGGDTEAFF.

This chain joins TRBV5-6 and TRBJ1-6; no reliable D call. V was shortened by 0 bases and J by 8 bases, with 15 bases between the two germline ends. The V gene's germline CDR1 is SGHDT and CDR2 YYEEEE. The CDR3 covers 16 residues. The CDR3: CASSLDRELFDSPLHF. The CDR3 DNA is TGTGCCAGCAGCTTGGACCGGGAGCTTTTTGATTCACCCCTCCACTTT.

The genes are TRBV18 and TRBJ1-6; D is unclear. The V end was cut by 1 base, the J end by 8 bases, with 9 bases between. The CDR3 is made up of 14 amino acids. Germline V gene sequence: CDR1 KGHSH, CDR2 LQKENI. For the CDR3, the DNA is TGTGCCAGCTCACCACAGGGTAACGATTCACCCCTCCACTTT. As protein: CASSPQGNDSPLHF.

The rearrangement links TRBV5-1 to TRBJ1-3, with D unresolved. CDR3 length: 13 amino acids. V lost 3 bases to trimming and J lost 4 bases, with 8 bases between them. The germline CDR1 and CDR2 sequences are SGHRS and YFSETQ. The CDR3, as DNA: TGCGCCAGCAGCTACGGAGACGGAAACACCATATATTTT. Protein product: CASSYGDGNTIYF.

The V call is TRBV5-1, the J call TRBJ2-7; TRBD2 matches 9 bases. Losses at the gene ends were 0 bases for V and 5 bases for J; bases not matched to a gene: 9. The length of the CDR3 is 16 residues. Germline-derived CDR1 and CDR2 are SGHRS and YFSETQ. This chain's CDR3 is CASSLAPTSGVDEQYF. As DNA, the CDR3 is TGCGCCAGCAGCTTGGCCCCGACTAGCGGTGTGGACGAGCAGTACTTC.

The rearrangement joins TRBV11-2 to TRBJ1-2; D is perhaps TRBD1 (6 bases). Germline V gene lookup returns CDR1 SGHAT and CDR2 FQNNGV. V was clipped by 1 base and J by 7 bases, with 16 bases between them. The CDR3 runs 15 residues. The CDR3 sequence is CASSLGVGASSGYTF. In nucleotides, the CDR3 is TGTGCCAGCAGCTTAGGGGTGGGGGCCTCGAGTGGCTACACCTTC.

V usage is TRBV7-6 and J usage is TRBJ1-3; D may be TRBD1 (6 bases). In germline, CDR1 is SGHVS, CDR2 FNYEAQ. CDR3 length: 19 residues. Trimming took off 2 bases at V and 0 bases at J, with 20 bases between the two ends. CDR3 amino acids: CASSLYGLGQSSSGNTIYF. The CDR3 DNA reads TGTGCCAGCAGCTTATACGGCCTAGGACAGTCAAGCTCTGGAAACACCATATATTTT.

The J gene is TRBJ1-1, the V gene TRBV18; possible D gene TRBD1, 6 bases. CDR1 is KGHSH, CDR2 LQKENI, per germline. The V and J ends lost 5 bases and 1 base respectively, with 8 bases between them. This CDR3 has 13 amino acids. The chain's CDR3 is CASSETGNTEAFF. In nucleotides, the CDR3 is TGTGCCAGCTCAGAGACAGGGAACACTGAAGCTTTCTTT.

The chain is built from TRBV5-1 and TRBJ1-2, with D maybe TRBD1 (5 bases). CDR3 length: 14 amino acids. The V end lost 5 bases, the J end lost 4 bases, and 15 bases lay between the germline ends. Germline CDR1 reads SGHRS; CDR2 reads YFSETQ. As DNA, the CDR3 is TGCGCCAGCAGGCCAGGGACTGGCGGCTATGGCTACACCTTC. Translated: CASRPGTGGYGYTF. The entire variable domain, with the rest obtained from reference TRBV5-1 and TRBJ1-2, is as follows: KAGVTQTPRYLIKTRGQQVTLSCSPISGHRSVSWYQQTPGQGLQFLFEYFSETQRNKGNFPGRFSGRQFSNSRSEMNVSTLELGDSALYLCASRPGTGGYGYTFGSGTRLTVV.

This chain connects TRBV5-6 to TRBJ2-7; no firm D call. This CDR3 is 14 amino acids long. V was shortened by 5 bases and J by 7 bases, with 19 bases between the two germline ends. Germline V lookup: CDR1 SGHDT, CDR2 YYEEEE. The CDR3 DNA follows: TGTGCCAGCAGTTACGGATCTTCTTTGTGGGAGCAGTACTTC. Protein: CASSYGSSLWEQYF.

The chain has TRBV15 and TRBJ1-4; D is unclear. CDR1 is LNHNV, CDR2 YYDKDF, per germline (reference sequence). Trimming removed 0 bases from V and 4 bases from J, with 12 bases in between. The CDR3 extends over 16 amino acids. The CDR3 loop reads CATSRDARTVNEKLFF. In nucleotides, the CDR3 is TGTGCCACCAGCAGAGATGCCCGGACGGTTAATGAAAAACTGTTTTTT.

CDR3 protein: CASSDQPSMDTQYF. The CDR3 nucleotides are TGTGCCAGCAGTGATCAGCCTTCCATGGATACGCAGTATTTT. The chain uses TRBV6-1 and TRBJ2-3; D is unclear. This CDR3 has 14 amino acids. Germline V gene lookup returns CDR1 MNHNS and CDR2 SASEGT. The V and J ends lost 3 bases and 6 bases respectively, with 13 bases between them.